Given below is one T cell receptor (beta chain) in context. Its binding antigen is unknown. Per-nucleotide qualities are absent, and no much larger clonotype sits a single base away. The data derive from a study of PD-1 blockade in classical Hodgkin lymphoma (dated by TCRdb to 2018 to 2021). Notes on the research overall: Nivolumab dosing was 3 mg/kg intravenously every 2 weeks, continuing until either disease progression or unacceptable toxicity. The study used TCR beta sequencing and CyTOF to define a peripheral blood immune signature of response to PD-1 blockade in classical Hodgkin lymphoma.

Summary of the overall study and its limitations: Baseline TCR diversity was reported to be lower in newly diagnosed patients than in healthy donors and to be lower still in relapsed/refractory patients. Baseline diversity similar to that of newly diagnosed patients was observed in trial patients achieving complete response, whereas significantly lower diversity was observed in partial responders and progressors. CD4+ but not CD8+ TCR diversity rose significantly by C4D1 (p=0.0027 vs p=0.16), most apparent in complete responders (p=0.02). Diversity was lower in patients who began nivolumab less than 1 year after ASCT, so these patients were left out of later analyses to avoid confounding by immune reconstitution. The study covered only a single clinical trial cohort, and the causes of the repertoire differences, possibly disease activity or prior therapy, were still not defined.

This sample's time point label indicates: cycle 1 day 1 (C1D1), immediately before nivolumab initiation. Every trial patient had relapsed following autologous stem cell transplantation, and prior brentuximab vedotin exposure was what differed among cohorts A, B and C. A total of over 50 patients with relapsed/refractory classical Hodgkin lymphoma made up the trial cohort, and each patient's best overall response was complete response, partial response or progressive disease. Trial patients were treated with single-agent nivolumab in the multi-cohort phase II CheckMate 205 trial. An independent review committee assessed best overall response by applying the 2007 International Working Group response criteria. Trial PBMCs were collected just before the start of nivolumab (C1D1) and during therapy at cycle 2 day 1 and cycle 4 day 1. Peripheral blood was collected in 8 mL Vacutainer Cell Preparation Tubes, from which PBMCs were isolated by centrifugation and then cryopreserved.

V trim: 3 bases; J trim: 10 bases; unmatched bases: 13. The CDR3 spans 15 residues, from the cysteine through the phenylalanine. CDR3 DNA is the only sequence kept; it has 45 bases, read in frame from the first base. Looking up the germline V gene yields CDR1 MDHEN and CDR2 SYDVKM. The Qiagen DNeasy kit was used to extract genomic DNA both from unsorted PBMCs and from the negatively selected CD4+ and CD8+ fractions. Using primers that anneal to V and J segments, immunoSEQ multiplex PCR amplified the TCR beta CDR3 regions. A synthetic immune receptor repertoire was used to minimize amplification bias, and any residual bias was removed computationally once sequencing was done. Concerning the study's data processing: Repertoire diversity was quantified as the Shannon entropy index using custom Python scripts. Unsorted, CD4+ and CD8+ repertoires were examined separately, except in combined analyses, for which CD4+ and CD8+ sequences were merged in silico. A clone was considered expanded if an increase in frequency of at least 2-fold after treatment relative to C1D1 was found, and a pseudocount of 0.5 was applied to clones undetected at baseline. Clones with 0 or 1 copy at C1D1 were classified as singleton clones, and clones with 2 or more copies were classified as non-singleton clones. By matching protein sequences in sorted samples from the same patient, clones expanded in unsorted samples were annotated as CD4+, CD8+ or unknown. Wilcoxon tests on paired samples were used to test diversity changes from C1D1 to C4D1. Held by TCRdb, this immuneACCESS table contains in-frame sequences only and omits some clones. Under half of the omission traces to an unresolved V gene where checked; the cause of the rest is unknown. V and J calls plus clone size are reproduced from that table; the DNA served to infer D and trimming. This sample holds about 86,000 clones; around 90% were observed only once. 22% of the sample is held by the ten biggest clonotypes.

The rearrangement joined TRBV28 to TRBJ1-1, with TRBD1 matching 8 junction bases. The sample consisted of peripheral blood mononuclear cells (PBMCs), taken at baseline. This clonotype originated in a human donor with classical Hodgkin lymphoma. The DNA sequence reads TGTGCCAGCAGTTTCGGGGGACAGGCCTCTCGAGTAGCTTTCTTT. The translation is CASSFGGQASRVAFF.